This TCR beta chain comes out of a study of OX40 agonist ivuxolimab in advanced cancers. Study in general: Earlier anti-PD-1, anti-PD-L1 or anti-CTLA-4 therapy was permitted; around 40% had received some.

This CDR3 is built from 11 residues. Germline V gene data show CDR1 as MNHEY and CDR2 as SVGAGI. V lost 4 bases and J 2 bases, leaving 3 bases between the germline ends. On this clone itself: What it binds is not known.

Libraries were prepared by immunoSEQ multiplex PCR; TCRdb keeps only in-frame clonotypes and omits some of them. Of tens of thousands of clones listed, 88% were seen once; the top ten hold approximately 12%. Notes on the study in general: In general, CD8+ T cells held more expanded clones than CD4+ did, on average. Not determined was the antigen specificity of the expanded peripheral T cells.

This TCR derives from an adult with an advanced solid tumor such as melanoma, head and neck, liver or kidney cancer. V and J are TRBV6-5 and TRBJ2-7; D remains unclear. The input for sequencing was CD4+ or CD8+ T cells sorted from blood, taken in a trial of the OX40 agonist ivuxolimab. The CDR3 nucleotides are TGTGCCAGCAGTTCAGCCTACGAGCAGTACTTC. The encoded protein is CASSSAYEQYF.